This entry lists 5 T cell receptor beta chains sequenced from one sample in a study of regulatory T cells in long-lasting Graves disease. Building of the TCR beta libraries involved iRepertoire HTBI primers and Arm-PCR of CDR3 regions. TCRdb reprocessed the multiplex PCR reads with MiXCR, giving one entry per CDR3 protein. The table includes 650,000 to 700,000 distinct CDR3 sequences, about 30% detected once. Described time point: persistent/refractory GD, antithyroid drugs over 5 years with positive TRAb. Preparation of the TCR library used RNA extracted from PBMCs. The material was peripheral blood mononuclear cells (PBMCs), obtained when the disease was refractory, from a patient treated with antithyroid drugs. The origin of the receptors is a female donor with Graves disease.

This clonotype has just one count. The genes are TRBV7-9 and TRBJ2-7; D is ambiguous. The CDR3 totals 11 residues. CDR1 SEHNR and CDR2 FQNEAQ come from the germline V gene (reference sequence). Deletions cut 4 bases from V and 6 bases from J, with 7 bases between. The CDR3 nucleotides are TGTGCCAGCAGCTCTATGGGCGAGCAGTACTTC. It codes for CASSSMGEQYF.

This clonotype was seen only a few times. This chain connects TRBV7-2 to TRBJ1-4; D may be TRBD1 (6 bases). This CDR3 is built from 16 residues. V lost 3 bases and J lost 3, with 14 bases in between. Germline CDR1 and CDR2: SGHTA and FQGNSA. Here the CDR3 DNA reads TGTGCCAGCAGCTTGGCGGGGGCGCTTGCTAATGAAAAACTGTTTTTT. Amino acid sequence: CASSLAGALANEKLFF.

This clonotype came up a few times. This sequence joins TRBV28 and TRBJ2-5, with no clear D. This CDR3 has 17 residues. Germline V gene sequence: CDR1 MDHEN, CDR2 SYDVKM. V was shortened by 1 base and J by 0 bases, with 15 bases between the two germline ends. The CDR3: CASSLSRQRMYQETQYF. DNA of the CDR3: TGTGCCAGCAGTTTATCGAGGCAGAGGATGTACCAAGAGACCCAGTACTTC.

This clonotype was found once. The chain has TRBV27 and TRBJ2-3; a weak D match, TRBD2 (6 bases). V lost 1 base, J lost 5 bases, and 19 bases lay in between. The CDR3 totals 17 residues. Germline V gene lookup returns CDR1 MNHEY and CDR2 SMNVEV (reference sequence). CDR3 in amino acids: CASSLWSSAERLDTQYF. For the CDR3, the DNA is TGTGCCAGCAGTTTATGGTCTAGCGCCGAACGTCTAGATACGCAGTATTTT.

The sample holds many counts of this clonotype. The chain joins TRBV2 to TRBJ2-7, with TRBD2 matching 11 bases. Trimming at V came to 3 bases and at J to 5 bases, leaving 6 bases not matched to a gene. The CDR3 loop spans 15 amino acids. Looked up from germline, CDR1 is SNHLY and CDR2 is FYNNEI. The CDR3 loop reads CASSELAGGGDEQYF. The CDR3 DNA is TGTGCCAGCAGTGAGCTAGCGGGAGGAGGGGACGAGCAGTACTTC.